This T cell receptor beta chain comes out of a study of blood T cells in healthy people across ages. A second roughly 7 to 12 cycle PCR used barcoded and J-beta primers. TCRdb recomputed calls from the 5' RACE reads with MiXCR, one row per CDR3 protein. The sample yields roughly 800,000 distinct CDR3 sequences, 58% seen once. Of note for this clonotype: Its antigen is undetermined.

Germline lookup yields CDR1 SGHDT and CDR2 YYEEEE. The CDR3 extends over 16 amino acids. Total RNA was extracted at no less than 6 micrograms per sample. Study observations and caveats: Older individuals had lower TCR beta diversity per million T cells (the decline was roughly linear).

Sample: blood. This TCR was sampled from a man younger than 45 in good health. The chain joins TRBV5-6 to TRBJ2-4; possibly TRBD2 for D (6 bases). The J call may be mistaken, given a closer DNA end match to TRBJ2-7. In nucleotides, the CDR3 is TGTGCCAGCAGCGCGGGACCGGGACCGGTGCAATACGAGCAGTACTTC. This encodes CASSAGPGPVQYEQYF.